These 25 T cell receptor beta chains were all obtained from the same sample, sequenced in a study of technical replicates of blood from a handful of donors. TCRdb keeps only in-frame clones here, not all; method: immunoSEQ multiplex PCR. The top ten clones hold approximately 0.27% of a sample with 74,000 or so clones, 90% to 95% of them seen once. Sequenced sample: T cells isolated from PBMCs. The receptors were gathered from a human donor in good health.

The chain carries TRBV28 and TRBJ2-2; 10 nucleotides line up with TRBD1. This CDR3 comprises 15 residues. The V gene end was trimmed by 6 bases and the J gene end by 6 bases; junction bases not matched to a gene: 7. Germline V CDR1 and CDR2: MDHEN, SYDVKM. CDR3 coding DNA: TGTGCCAGCAGGTCTGACAGGGGGCATGCCGGGGAGCTGTTTTTT. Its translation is CASRSDRGHAGELFF.

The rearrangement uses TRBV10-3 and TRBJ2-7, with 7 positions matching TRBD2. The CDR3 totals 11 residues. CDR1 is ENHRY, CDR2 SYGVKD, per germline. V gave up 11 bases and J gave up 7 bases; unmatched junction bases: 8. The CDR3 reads CASTGGGEQYF. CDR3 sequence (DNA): TGTGCCTCCACGGGGGGTGGGGAGCAGTACTTC.

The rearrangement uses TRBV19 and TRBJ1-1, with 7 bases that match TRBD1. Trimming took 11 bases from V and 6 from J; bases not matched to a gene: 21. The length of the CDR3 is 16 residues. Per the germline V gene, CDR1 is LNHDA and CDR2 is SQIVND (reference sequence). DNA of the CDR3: TGTGCCGCCAGGCCAAGTGGGACAGCGATCTATGCTGAAGCTTTCTTT. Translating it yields CAARPSGTAIYAEAFF.

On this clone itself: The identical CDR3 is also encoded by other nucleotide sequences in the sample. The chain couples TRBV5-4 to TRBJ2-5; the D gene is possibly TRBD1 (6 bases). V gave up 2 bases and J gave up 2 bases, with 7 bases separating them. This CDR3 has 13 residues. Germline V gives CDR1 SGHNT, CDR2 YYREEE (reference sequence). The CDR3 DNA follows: TGTGCCAGCAGCTTACAGGGTCAAGAGACCCAGTACTTC. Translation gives CASSLQGQETQYF.

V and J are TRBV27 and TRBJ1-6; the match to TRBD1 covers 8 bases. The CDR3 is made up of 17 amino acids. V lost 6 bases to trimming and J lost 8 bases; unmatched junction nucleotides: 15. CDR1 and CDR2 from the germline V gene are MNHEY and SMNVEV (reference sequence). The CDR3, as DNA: TGTGCCAGCAGGGCAGATTTCCGGGACAGGTCATATTCACCCCTCCACTTT. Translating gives CASRADFRDRSYSPLHF.

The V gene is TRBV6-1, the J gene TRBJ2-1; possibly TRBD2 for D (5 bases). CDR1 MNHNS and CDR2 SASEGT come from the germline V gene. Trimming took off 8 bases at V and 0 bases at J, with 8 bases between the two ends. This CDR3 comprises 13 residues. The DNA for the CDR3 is TGTGCCAGCCTTGGGAGCTCCTACAATGAGCAGTTCTTC. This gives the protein CASLGSSYNEQFF.

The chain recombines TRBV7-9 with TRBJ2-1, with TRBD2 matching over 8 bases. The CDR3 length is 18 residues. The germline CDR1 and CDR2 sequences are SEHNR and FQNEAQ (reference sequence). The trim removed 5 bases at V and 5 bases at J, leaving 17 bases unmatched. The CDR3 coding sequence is TGTGCCAGCAGCCAGTCACTTGGTAGCGGGATTCGGGACAATGAGCAGTTCTTC. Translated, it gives CASSQSLGSGIRDNEQFF.

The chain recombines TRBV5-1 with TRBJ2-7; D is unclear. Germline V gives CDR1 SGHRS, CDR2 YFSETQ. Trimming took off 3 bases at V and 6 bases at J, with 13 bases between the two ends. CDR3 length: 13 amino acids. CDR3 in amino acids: CASSSRNSAEQYF. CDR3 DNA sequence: TGCGCCAGCAGCTCAAGAAACAGTGCCGAGCAGTACTTC.

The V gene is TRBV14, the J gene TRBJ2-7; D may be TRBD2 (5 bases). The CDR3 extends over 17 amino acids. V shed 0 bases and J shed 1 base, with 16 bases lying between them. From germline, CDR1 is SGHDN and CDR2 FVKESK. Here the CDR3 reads CASSQDVRLPFSYEQYF. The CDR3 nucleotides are TGTGCCAGCAGCCAAGATGTCCGACTACCCTTTTCCTACGAGCAGTACTTC.

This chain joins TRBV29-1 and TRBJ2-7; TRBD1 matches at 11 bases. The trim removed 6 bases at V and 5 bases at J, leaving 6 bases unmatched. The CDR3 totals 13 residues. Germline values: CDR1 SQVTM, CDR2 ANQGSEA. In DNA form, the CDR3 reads TGCAGCGTGGACAGGGGGCGCCCGGACGAGCAGTACTTC. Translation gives CSVDRGRPDEQYF.

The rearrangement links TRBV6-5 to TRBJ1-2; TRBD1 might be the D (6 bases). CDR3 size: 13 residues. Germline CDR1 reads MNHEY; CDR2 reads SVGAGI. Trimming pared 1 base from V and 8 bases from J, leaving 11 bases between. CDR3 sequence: CASSYYRAGGYTF. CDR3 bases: TGTGCCAGCAGTTACTACAGGGCCGGCGGCTACACCTTC.

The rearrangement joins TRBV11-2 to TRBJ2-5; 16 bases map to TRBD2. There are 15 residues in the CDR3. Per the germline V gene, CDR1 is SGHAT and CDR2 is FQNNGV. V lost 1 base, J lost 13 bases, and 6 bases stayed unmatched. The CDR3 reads CASSLAGTSGRAGYF. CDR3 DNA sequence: TGTGCCAGCAGCTTAGCCGGGACTAGCGGGAGGGCCGGGTACTTC.

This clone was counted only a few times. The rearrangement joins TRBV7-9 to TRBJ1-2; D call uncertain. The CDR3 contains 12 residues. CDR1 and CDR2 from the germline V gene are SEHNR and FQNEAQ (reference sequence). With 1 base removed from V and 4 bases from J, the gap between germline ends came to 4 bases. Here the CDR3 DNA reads TGTGCCAGCAGCTTAGTCAGCTATGGCTACACCTTC. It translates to CASSLVSYGYTF.

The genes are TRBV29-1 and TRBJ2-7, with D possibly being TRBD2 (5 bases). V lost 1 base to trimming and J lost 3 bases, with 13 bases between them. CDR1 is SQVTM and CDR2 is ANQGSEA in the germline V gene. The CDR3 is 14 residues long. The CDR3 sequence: CSVEGLHGVYEQYF. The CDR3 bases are TGCAGCGTTGAAGGGCTACACGGGGTCTACGAGCAGTACTTC.

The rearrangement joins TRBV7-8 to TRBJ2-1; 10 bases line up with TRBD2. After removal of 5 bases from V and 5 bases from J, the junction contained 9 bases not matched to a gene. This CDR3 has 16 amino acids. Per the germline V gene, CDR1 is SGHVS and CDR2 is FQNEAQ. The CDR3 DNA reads TGTGCCAGCAGCGTTTTGCTAGCGGGGGTTAACAATGAGCAGTTCTTC. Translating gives CASSVLLAGVNNEQFF.

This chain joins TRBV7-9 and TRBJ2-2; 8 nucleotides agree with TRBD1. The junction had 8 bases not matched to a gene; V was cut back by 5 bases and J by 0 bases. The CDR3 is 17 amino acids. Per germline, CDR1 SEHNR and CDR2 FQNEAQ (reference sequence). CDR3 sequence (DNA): TGTGCCAGCAGCCTCCCGGACAGGGCCGCGAACACCGGGGAGCTGTTTTTT. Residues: CASSLPDRAANTGELFF.

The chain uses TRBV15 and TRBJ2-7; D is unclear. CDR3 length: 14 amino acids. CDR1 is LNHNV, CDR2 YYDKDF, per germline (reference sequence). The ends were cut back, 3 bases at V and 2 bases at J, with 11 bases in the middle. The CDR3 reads CATSSPPVAYEQYF. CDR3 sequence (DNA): TGTGCCACCAGCAGTCCGCCGGTAGCCTACGAGCAGTACTTC.

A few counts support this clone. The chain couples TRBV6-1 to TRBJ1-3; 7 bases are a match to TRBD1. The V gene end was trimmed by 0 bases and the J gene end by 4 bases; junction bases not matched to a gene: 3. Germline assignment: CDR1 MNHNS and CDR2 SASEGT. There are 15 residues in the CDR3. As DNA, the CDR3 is TGTGCCAGCAGTGAAGCGTCAGGGGGAGGAAACACCATATATTTT. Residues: CASSEASGGGNTIYF.

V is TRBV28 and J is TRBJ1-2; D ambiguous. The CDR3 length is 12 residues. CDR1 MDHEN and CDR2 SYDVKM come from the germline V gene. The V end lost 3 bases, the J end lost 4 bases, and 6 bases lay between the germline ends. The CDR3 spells CASSFTTYGYTF. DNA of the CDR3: TGTGCCAGCAGTTTCACTACCTATGGCTACACCTTC.

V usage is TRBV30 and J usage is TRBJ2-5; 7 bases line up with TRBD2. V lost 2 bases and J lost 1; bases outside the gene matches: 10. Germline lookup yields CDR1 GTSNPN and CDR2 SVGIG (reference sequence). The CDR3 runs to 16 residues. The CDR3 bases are TGTGCCTGGAGTCCCCTTCCGGGACTAACCCAAGAGACCCAGTACTTC. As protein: CAWSPLPGLTQETQYF.

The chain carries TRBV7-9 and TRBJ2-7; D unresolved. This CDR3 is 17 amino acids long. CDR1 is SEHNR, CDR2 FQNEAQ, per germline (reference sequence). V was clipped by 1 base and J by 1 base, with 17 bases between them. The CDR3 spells CASSLDGMGALSYEQYF. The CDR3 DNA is TGTGCCAGCAGCTTAGATGGTATGGGCGCGCTTTCCTACGAGCAGTACTTC.

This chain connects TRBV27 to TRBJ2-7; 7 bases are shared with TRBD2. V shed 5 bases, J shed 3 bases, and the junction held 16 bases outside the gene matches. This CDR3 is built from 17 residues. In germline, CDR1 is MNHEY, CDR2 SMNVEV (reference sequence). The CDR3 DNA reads TGTGCCAGCAGTCCACGACCTCGGCTAGCGGAACACTACGAGCAGTACTTC. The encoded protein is CASSPRPRLAEHYEQYF.

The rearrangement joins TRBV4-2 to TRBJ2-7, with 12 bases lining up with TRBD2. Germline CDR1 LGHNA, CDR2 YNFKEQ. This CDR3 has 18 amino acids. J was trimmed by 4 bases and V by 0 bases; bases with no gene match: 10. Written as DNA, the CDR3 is TGTGCCAGCAGCCAAGATAGAACTAGCGGGGGGCTTGGGTACGAGCAGTACTTC. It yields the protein CASSQDRTSGGLGYEQYF.

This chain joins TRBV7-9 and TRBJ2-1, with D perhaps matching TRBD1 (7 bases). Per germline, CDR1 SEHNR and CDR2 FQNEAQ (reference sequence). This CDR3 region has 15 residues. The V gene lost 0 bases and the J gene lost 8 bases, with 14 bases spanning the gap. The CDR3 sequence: CASSLAAIRGDEQFF. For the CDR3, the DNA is TGTGCCAGCAGCTTAGCCGCAATCAGGGGGGATGAGCAGTTCTTC.

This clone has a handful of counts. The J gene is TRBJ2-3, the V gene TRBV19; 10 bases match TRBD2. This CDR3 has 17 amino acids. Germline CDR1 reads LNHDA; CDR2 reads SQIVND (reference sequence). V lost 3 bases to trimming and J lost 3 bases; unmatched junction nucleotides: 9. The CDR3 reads CASSILSSGGPTDTQYF. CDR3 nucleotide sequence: TGTGCCAGTAGTATCCTATCTAGCGGGGGTCCGACAGATACGCAGTATTTT.